Presented here are 21 T cell receptor beta chains from one specimen sequenced in a study of OX40 agonist ivuxolimab in advanced cancers. Sequencing was performed with immunoSEQ multiplex PCR; in TCRdb, only in-frame clones are kept and a portion is missing. The repertoire includes over 65,000 clones, about 88% of them detected once, and 0.25% to 0.3% sits in the top ten. The sequencing here drew on CD4+ or CD8+ T cells sorted from blood, taken in a trial of the OX40 agonist ivuxolimab. The receptors derive from an adult with an advanced solid tumor such as melanoma, head and neck, liver or kidney cancer.

This clone was recorded once. The rearrangement joins TRBV28 to TRBJ1-2, with D possibly being TRBD1 (6 bases). The CDR3 is 12 amino acids. V lost 5 bases and J lost 6, with 10 bases in between. In germline, CDR1 is MDHEN, CDR2 SYDVKM. The CDR3 loop reads CASSVQGNGYTF. CDR3 bases: TGTGCCAGCAGTGTACAGGGCAATGGCTACACCTTC.

The V call is TRBV7-9, the J call TRBJ1-2, with D possibly TRBD1 on 5 matching bases. This CDR3 is 13 amino acids long. Trimming shortened V by 3 bases and J by 2 bases, and 7 bases separated the two germline ends. Germline V gene sequence: CDR1 SEHNR, CDR2 FQNEAQ (reference sequence). CDR3 region: CASSLGTNYGYTF. CDR3 in DNA: TGTGCCAGCAGCTTGGGGACGAACTATGGCTACACCTTC.

The chain has TRBV11-2 and TRBJ2-1, with D unclear. V lost 3 bases to trimming and J lost 1 base, with 10 bases between them. Germline CDR1 is SGHAT and CDR2 is FQNNGV. The CDR3 is 15 amino acids. CDR3 loop: CASSFLGVSYNEQFF. In DNA, the CDR3 is TGTGCCAGCAGCTTTCTTGGCGTTTCCTACAATGAGCAGTTCTTC.

CDR3 residues: CASSQYADRARSYTF. The CDR3 DNA reads TGTGCCAGCAGCCAATACGCCGACAGGGCGAGAAGCTACACCTTC. The chain recombines TRBV4-2 with TRBJ1-2; TRBD1 matches at 7 bases. The CDR3 is 15 residues long. V gave up 2 bases and J gave up 9 bases; unmatched junction bases: 12. CDR1 and CDR2 from the germline V gene are LGHNA and YNFKEQ.

The rearrangement joins TRBV19 to TRBJ1-5, with D perhaps TRBD1 (6 bases). This CDR3 region has 14 residues. From germline, CDR1 is LNHDA and CDR2 SQIVND (reference sequence). The V end lost 4 bases, the J end lost 7 bases, and 14 bases lay between the germline ends. The CDR3 loop is CASSTLDRTQPQHF. The CDR3 nucleotides read TGTGCCAGTAGTACCCTCGACAGGACCCAGCCCCAGCATTTT.

The V call is TRBV10-3, the J call TRBJ2-3; TRBD2 agrees at 8 bases. The V segment lost 4 bases and the J segment 1 base; nucleotides outside the gene matches: 1. The CDR3 is 14 residues long. The germline V gene encodes CDR1 ENHRY and CDR2 SYGVKD. The CDR3 sequence is CAISAREGTDTQYF. The CDR3 DNA reads TGTGCCATCAGTGCGCGGGAGGGCACAGATACGCAGTATTTT.

The rearrangement links TRBV25-1 to TRBJ2-3; D possibly corresponds to TRBD2 (6 bases). V gave up 1 base and J gave up 2 bases, with 10 bases separating them. CDR1 MGHDK and CDR2 SYGVNS come from the germline V gene. CDR3 length equals 15 residues. CDR3 amino acids: CASSELGGATDTQYF. The DNA of the CDR3 is TGTGCCAGCAGTGAATTGGGGGGAGCCACAGATACGCAGTATTTT. Full variable domain (rest looked up from reference TRBV25-1 and TRBJ2-3): EADIYQTPRYLVIGTGKKITLECSQTMGHDKMYWYQQDPGMELHLIHYSYGVNSTEKGDLSSESTVSRIRTEHFPLTLESARPSHTSQYLCASSELGGATDTQYFGPGTRLTVL.

The rearrangement joins TRBV29-1 to TRBJ2-3; possible D gene TRBD2, 6 bases. The CDR3 loop spans 16 amino acids. V lost 3 bases to trimming and J lost 0 bases, with 16 bases between them. Germline V gene data show CDR1 as SQVTM and CDR2 as ANQGSEA. This chain's CDR3 is CSVDQWGERSTDTQYF. The CDR3, as DNA: TGCAGCGTTGATCAATGGGGGGAGCGGAGCACAGATACGCAGTATTTT.

This clone has a handful of counts. The chain couples TRBV4-2 to TRBJ1-2; 9 bases agree with TRBD1. CDR3 length equals 14 residues. V trimming: 4 bases; J trimming: 2 bases; junction bases outside the gene matches: 2. CDR1 is LGHNA and CDR2 is YNFKEQ in the germline V gene. The CDR3 coding sequence is TGTGCCAGCAGCCCCGGGACAGGGAACTATGGCTACACCTTC. Amino acid sequence: CASSPGTGNYGYTF.

The J gene is TRBJ2-5, the V gene TRBV6-5, with unresolved D. This CDR3 contains 14 residues. The germline V gene has CDR1 MNHEY and CDR2 SVGAGI. V was trimmed by 0 bases and J by 7 bases, leaving 12 bases between them. The CDR3, as DNA: TGTGCCAGCAGTTACTCGGCACTCCTAAGGACCCAGTACTTC. Its protein is CASSYSALLRTQYF.

This clone was recorded once. The V and J genes are TRBV5-8 and TRBJ2-7, with a weak D call TRBD1 (5 bases). V was clipped by 4 bases and J by 3 bases, with 14 bases between them. Germline V lookup: CDR1 SGHTS, CDR2 YDEGEE. The CDR3 contains 14 residues. The CDR3 region is CASSRRDSYYEQYF. The DNA for the CDR3 is TGTGCCAGCAGCAGGCGAGACAGCTACTACGAGCAGTACTTC.

V and J are TRBV11-2 and TRBJ1-4; TRBD1 aligns across 8 bases. Germline assignment: CDR1 SGHAT and CDR2 FQNNGV. The CDR3 sequence is 14 residues long. After removal of 5 bases from V and 6 bases from J, the junction contained 5 bases not matched to a gene. CDR3 DNA: TGTGCCAGCAGCGACAGGGGTTGGGATGAAAAACTGTTTTTT. Amino acid sequence: CASSDRGWDEKLFF.

The chain links TRBV5-1 to TRBJ2-2, with 8 nucleotides matching TRBD2. Germline V gene data show CDR1 as SGHRS and CDR2 as YFSETQ. This CDR3 has 17 residues. V lost 4 bases to trimming and J lost 3 bases; unmatched junction nucleotides: 11. CDR3 amino acids: CASSRTSRSTYTGELFF. The CDR3 nucleotides read TGCGCCAGCAGCCGGACTAGCCGAAGCACTTACACCGGGGAGCTGTTTTTT.

Points on this clone: The sample has other DNA sequences that encode this CDR3 too. The rearrangement joins TRBV18 to TRBJ2-7; D not resolved. V dropped 3 bases and J dropped 3 bases, with 9 bases sitting between them. Germline V CDR1 and CDR2: KGHSH, LQKENI. The CDR3 has 13 residues. The CDR3 sequence: CASSPFGDYEQYF. In DNA form, the CDR3 reads TGTGCCAGCTCACCTTTCGGAGACTACGAGCAGTACTTC.

This clone was observed once. V gene TRBV13 combines with J gene TRBJ2-5; TRBD1 aligns across 9 bases. J was trimmed by 11 bases and V by 4 bases; bases with no gene match: 5. Germline V lookup: CDR1 PRHDT, CDR2 FYEKMQ (reference sequence). The CDR3 totals 12 residues. The CDR3 spells CASSSGQGKQYF. Here the CDR3 DNA reads TGTGCCAGCAGCTCGGGACAGGGCAAGCAGTACTTC.

The rearrangement links TRBV7-2 to TRBJ2-7, with 7 bases aligning to TRBD2. Trimming took 5 bases from V and 2 from J; bases not matched to a gene: 9. CDR1 is SGHTA and CDR2 is FQGNSA in the germline V gene. The CDR3 is 15 residues long. The CDR3 nucleotides are TGTGCCAGCAGCCCGGCGGGCGGGAGAGCCTACGAGCAGTACTTC. Its protein product is CASSPAGGRAYEQYF.

This chain links TRBV9 with TRBJ2-1; 7 nucleotides match TRBD2. CDR1 and CDR2 (germline): SGDLS, YYNGEE. The CDR3 has 18 amino acids. The V segment lost 2 bases and the J segment 1 base; nucleotides outside the gene matches: 12. CDR3 nucleotides: TGTGCCAGCAGCGTTAGCCCGGGGACTACCTCTTCCTACAATGAGCAGTTCTTC. It specifies CASSVSPGTTSSYNEQFF.

This clone was seen only a few times. The chain is built from TRBV7-2 and TRBJ1-1; 7 bases are shared with TRBD1. Germline CDR1 is SGHTA and CDR2 is FQGNSA. CDR3 length equals 13 residues. V lost 6 bases and J lost 5; bases outside the gene matches: 6. The CDR3 spells CASSSQGGTEAFF. In nucleotides, the CDR3 is TGTGCCAGCAGTTCTCAGGGGGGAACTGAAGCTTTCTTT.

The chain uses TRBV7-9 and TRBJ2-7, with 8 nucleotides matching TRBD1. J lost 0 bases, V lost 5 bases, and 3 bases had no gene match. The CDR3 has 14 amino acids. The germline V gene has CDR1 SEHNR and CDR2 FQNEAQ (reference sequence). The CDR3 DNA sequence: TGTGCCAGCAGCACAACAGGGGGCTCCTACGAGCAGTACTTC. This encodes CASSTTGGSYEQYF.

The rearrangement links TRBV28 to TRBJ2-7; D not resolved. Germline CDR1 and CDR2: MDHEN and SYDVKM. This CDR3 is 14 amino acids long. Trimming shortened V by 7 bases and J by 0 bases, and 13 bases separated the two germline ends. The CDR3 DNA reads as TGTGCCAGCATGAATTCCTTAAGCTCCTACGAGCAGTACTTC. Protein product: CASMNSLSSYEQYF. Full variable domain (missing parts from reference TRBV28 and TRBJ2-7): DVKVTQSSRYLVKRTGEKVFLECVQDMDHENMFWYRQDPGLGLRLIYFSYDVKMKEKGDIPEGYSVSREKKERFSLILESASTNQTSMYLCASMNSLSSYEQYFGPGTRLTVT.

The V call is TRBV10-3, the J call TRBJ2-3; D is ambiguous. The V end was cut by 5 bases, the J end by 2 bases, with 5 bases between. Per germline, CDR1 ENHRY and CDR2 SYGVKD. The CDR3 sequence is 12 residues long. The CDR3 sequence: CAISPTTDTQYF. CDR3 coding DNA: TGTGCCATCAGTCCCACCACAGATACGCAGTATTTT.